Each of the 27 T cell receptor beta chains below was sequenced from the same sample in a study of T cells in Graves' hyperthyroidism and ophthalmopathy. The investigators amplified TCR beta CDR3 regions from RNA transcripts. RT-PCR in the first round (using the HTBI primer set) targeted the TCR CDR3. In TCRdb, the multiplex PCR reads were re-called with MiXCR into one record per CDR3 protein. Of 300,000 or so distinct CDR3 sequences listed, roughly 23% are singletons. The source material was blood. All receptors derive from a woman in her forties or fifties with Graves' hyperthyroidism.

The chain employs TRBV6-2 or TRBV6-3 and TRBJ1-5; no reliable D call. With 0 bases removed from V and 2 bases from J, the gap between germline ends came to 11 bases. This CDR3 is 16 amino acids long. The germline gives CDR1 MNHEY, CDR2 SVGEGT. This CDR3 is CASSYSGRAGNQPQHF. The CDR3 coding sequence is TGTGCCAGCAGTTACTCGGGTCGGGCAGGCAATCAGCCCCAGCATTTT.

This clonotype has more than one count but fewer than ten. The V and J genes are TRBV11-3 and TRBJ2-4; D is unresolved. The germline V gene has CDR1 SGHNT and CDR2 YENEEA. V was pared by 1 base and J by 0 bases, with 4 bases between. CDR3 length equals 14 residues. CDR3 in DNA: TGTGCCAGCAGCTTAGGAGTAGCCAAAAACATTCAGTACTTC. This gives the protein CASSLGVAKNIQYF. The complete variable domain, with remaining parts taken from reference TRBV11-3 and TRBJ2-4, reads EAGVVQSPRYKIIEKKQPVAFWCNPISGHNTLYWYLQNLGQGPELLIRYENEEAVDDSQLPKDRFSAERLKGVDSTLKIQPAELGDSAVYLCASSLGVAKNIQYFGAGTRLSVL.

This clonotype was seen once. One end of the junction is discordant with germline, which a read error may explain. The V call is TRBV5-1, the J call TRBJ1-5, with D possibly being TRBD1 (6 bases). Germline assignment: CDR1 SGHRS and CDR2 YFSETQ. The CDR3 contains 13 residues. CDR3 residues: CASSLEGHQTQHF. Written as DNA, the CDR3 is TGCGCCAGCAGCTTGGAGGGACATCAGACCCAGCATTTT.

The chain links TRBV6-1 to TRBJ1-4, with D unclear. The CDR3 is 14 amino acids. Germline lookup yields CDR1 MNHNS and CDR2 SASEGT. With 3 bases removed from V and 10 bases from J, the gap between germline ends came to 15 bases. CDR3 region: CASSENMSVGKLFF. For the CDR3, the DNA is TGTGCCAGCAGTGAGAACATGTCCGTGGGAAAACTGTTTTTT.

A few counts support this clonotype. This CDR3 reads CASSSQPGLATLLYNEQFF. In DNA, the CDR3 is TGTGCCAGCAGCTCGCAACCGGGACTAGCGACTCTCCTTTACAATGAGCAGTTCTTC. V usage is TRBV11-2 and J usage is TRBJ2-1, with TRBD2 identical over 10 bases. The junction had 16 bases not matched to a gene; V was cut back by 4 bases and J by 4 bases. The length of the CDR3 is 19 residues. The germline V gene encodes CDR1 SGHAT and CDR2 FQNNGV.

V usage is TRBV19 and J usage is TRBJ2-1; tentative D call: TRBD1 (6 bases). From germline, CDR1 is LNHDA and CDR2 SQIVND (reference sequence). V was cut by 5 bases and J by 8 bases, with 13 bases left in between. The CDR3 extends over 13 amino acids. This chain's CDR3 is CASSHQGRDEQFF. The CDR3 nucleotides are TGTGCCAGTAGTCACCAGGGGCGAGATGAGCAGTTCTTC. Using reference TRBV19 and TRBJ2-1 for the parts outside the CDR3, the full variable domain is DGGITQSPKYLFRKEGQNVTLSCEQNLNHDAMYWYRQDPGQGLRLIYYSQIVNDFQKGDIAEGYSVSREKKESFPLTVTSAQKNPTAFYLCASSHQGRDEQFFGPGTRLTVL.

This clonotype was observed many times. The rearrangement joins TRBV28 to TRBJ1-3, with 7 bases aligning to TRBD1. V shed 5 bases and J 3 bases; nucleotides not matched to a gene: 7. This CDR3 contains 15 residues. From germline, CDR1 is MDHEN and CDR2 SYDVKM. The CDR3 loop is CASSTPTGFGNTIYF. The CDR3 coding sequence is TGTGCCAGCAGTACCCCGACAGGGTTTGGAAACACCATATATTTT.

This clonotype was picked up many times. The rearrangement links TRBV3-1 to TRBJ2-7; D possibly corresponds to TRBD2 (6 bases). Trimming removed 0 bases at V and 5 bases at J, with 14 bases between. The germline CDR1 and CDR2 sequences are LGHDT and YNNKEL (reference sequence). The CDR3 contains 15 residues. The CDR3 sequence is CASSQDGLANNEQYF. DNA for the CDR3: TGTGCCAGCAGCCAAGACGGGCTAGCGAACAACGAGCAGTACTTC.

This clonotype was recorded a few times. The chain uses TRBV4-1 and TRBJ2-3, with D tentatively TRBD2 (5 bases). V lost 0 bases, J lost 8 bases, and 15 bases lay in between. Germline CDR1 MGHRA, CDR2 YSYEKL. The CDR3 contains 15 residues. DNA of the CDR3: TGCGCCAGCAGCCAAGACATGGACTTGCGAGTTACGCAGTATTTT. Residues: CASSQDMDLRVTQYF.

The sample holds many counts of this clonotype. V and J are TRBV7-9 and TRBJ2-2, with D possibly matching TRBD2 (6 bases). Germline V CDR1 and CDR2: SEHNR, FQNEAQ (reference sequence). The CDR3 is 13 amino acids. V lost 5 bases, J lost 4 bases, and 8 bases lay in between. The CDR3 here is CASSGRGTGELFF. The CDR3 DNA reads TGTGCCAGCAGCGGGCGGGGCACCGGGGAGCTGTTTTTT. Drawing the rest from reference TRBV7-9 and TRBJ2-2, the complete variable domain is DTGVSQNPRHKITKRGQNVTFRCDPISEHNRLYWYRQTLGQGPEFLTYFQNEAQLEKSRLLSDRFSAERPKGSFSTLEIQRTEQGDSAMYLCASSGRGTGELFFGEGSRLTVL.

In its sample, this clonotype was seen many times. This chain joins TRBV5-1 and TRBJ2-3; perhaps TRBD2 as D (6 bases). Germline loops: CDR1 SGHRS, CDR2 YFSETQ. V was pared by 7 bases and J by 2 bases, with 14 bases between. This CDR3 has 14 amino acids. The CDR3 DNA sequence: TGCGCCAGCGTGGGACTCGGCGCCACAGATACGCAGTATTTT. It is translated as CASVGLGATDTQYF.

This clonotype was found many times. One end of the junction varies from germline; a read error may be responsible. The chain combines TRBV27 with TRBJ2-1; 11 bases match TRBD2. The CDR3 covers 16 residues. Germline V gene lookup returns CDR1 MNHEY and CDR2 SMNVEV (reference sequence). The DNA for the CDR3 is TGTGCCAGCAGCCGAGATCTAGCGGGGGGCTACAATAAGCAGTTCTTC. Protein: CASSRDLAGGYNKQFF.

This clonotype was counted only a few times. The chain recombines TRBV12-3 or TRBV12-4 with TRBJ2-2; 7 nucleotides line up with TRBD1. The V gene end was trimmed by 10 bases and the J gene end by 0 bases; junction bases not matched to a gene: 14. The CDR3 is made up of 17 amino acids. The CDR3 reads CATAWIWDRANTGELFF. CDR3 bases: TGTGCCACCGCCTGGATTTGGGACAGAGCGAACACCGGGGAGCTGTTTTTT.

This clonotype was recorded many times. The chain combines TRBV3-1 with TRBJ2-1; TRBD2 matches 10 bases. The CDR3 contains 16 residues. With 0 bases clipped from V and 3 bases from J, the junction kept 2 bases outside the gene matches. Germline lookup yields CDR1 LGHDT and CDR2 YNNKEL (reference sequence). The CDR3 nucleotides are TGTGCCAGCAGCCAAGATACTAGCGGGGTCTACAATGAGCAGTTCTTC. This gives the protein CASSQDTSGVYNEQFF.

The chain combines TRBV4-2 with TRBJ2-3; 7 nucleotides line up with TRBD2. The junction had 7 bases not matched to a gene; V was cut back by 6 bases and J by 1 base. The CDR3 runs 15 residues. Germline V gene sequence: CDR1 LGHNA, CDR2 YNFKEQ. CDR3 amino acids: CASRGNRGGTDTQYF. The CDR3 nucleotides read TGTGCCAGCAGGGGAAATCGGGGGGGCACAGATACGCAGTATTTT.

The table lists this clonotype with a few counts. The gene calls are TRBV6-1 and TRBJ1-5; perhaps TRBD1 as D (5 bases). Trimming removed 4 bases at V and 2 bases at J, with 9 bases between. This CDR3 is built from 14 residues. Germline CDR1 is MNHNS and CDR2 is SASEGT. The CDR3 reads CASSGGRGNQPQHF. For the CDR3, the DNA is TGTGCCAGCAGTGGGGGACGTGGCAATCAGCCCCAGCATTTT.

This clonotype was picked up many times. CDR3 in amino acids: CSADRDRGLGGEQYF. The CDR3 bases are TGCAGTGCTGATCGAGACAGGGGTCTAGGAGGCGAGCAGTACTTC. The chain recombines TRBV20-1 with TRBJ2-7, with TRBD1 matching over 8 bases. Germline V lookup: CDR1 DFQATT, CDR2 SNEGSKA (reference sequence). This CDR3 spans 15 amino acids. The V and J ends lost 5 bases and 6 bases, in that order; junction bases with no gene match: 15.

The V gene is TRBV7-9, the J gene TRBJ1-4; tentatively, D is TRBD1 (6 bases). CDR3 length: 15 amino acids. Trimming removed 1 base from V and 2 bases from J, with 8 bases in between. Germline CDR1 SEHNR, CDR2 FQNEAQ (reference sequence). In DNA form, the CDR3 reads TGTGCCAGCAGCTTAGTCAGGGGTACTAATGAAAAACTGTTTTTT. Translation: CASSLVRGTNEKLFF.

This clonotype was found many times. The chain uses TRBV28 and TRBJ2-1; 10 positions match TRBD2. After removal of 3 bases from V and 3 bases from J, the junction contained 2 bases not matched to a gene. Germline V gene lookup returns CDR1 MDHEN and CDR2 SYDVKM. The CDR3 runs to 15 residues. In DNA form, the CDR3 reads TGTGCCAGCAGTTTCGGGACTAGCGACTACAATGAGCAGTTCTTC. This sequence encodes CASSFGTSDYNEQFF.

This clonotype was detected a few times. This chain connects TRBV5-1 to TRBJ2-3; 14 bases fit TRBD2. Germline V gene sequence: CDR1 SGHRS, CDR2 YFSETQ. J gave up 3 bases and V 4 bases, and 7 bases lay outside the gene matches. CDR3 length: 17 residues. CDR3 in amino acids: CASSLGLAGGQTDTQYF. The CDR3 DNA sequence: TGCGCCAGCAGCCTCGGACTAGCGGGAGGCCAGACAGATACGCAGTATTTT. Using reference TRBV5-1 and TRBJ2-3 for the parts outside the CDR3, the full variable domain is KAGVTQTPRYLIKTRGQQVTLSCSPISGHRSVSWYQQTPGQGLQFLFEYFSETQRNKGNFPGRFSGRQFSNSRSEMNVSTLELGDSALYLCASSLGLAGGQTDTQYFGPGTRLTVL.

This clonotype was seen repeatedly, ten times or more. J is TRBJ2-7 and V is TRBV20-1; D may correspond to TRBD1 or TRBD2 (5 bases each). The germline CDR1 and CDR2 sequences are DFQATT and SNEGSKA (reference sequence). The CDR3 runs to 15 residues. The V gene lost 3 bases and the J gene lost 0 bases, with 15 bases spanning the gap. CDR3 protein: CSARRRDLSSYEQYF. CDR3 nucleotides: TGCAGTGCTAGGCGCCGGGACCTAAGCTCCTACGAGCAGTACTTC.

This chain links TRBV7-9 with TRBJ2-3; 11 bases align to TRBD2. Germline CDR1 and CDR2: SEHNR and FQNEAQ (reference sequence). With 5 bases clipped from V and 6 bases from J, the junction kept 7 bases outside the gene matches. The CDR3 has 15 residues. This chain's CDR3 is CASSPRLAGSDTQYF. The DNA of the CDR3 is TGTGCCAGCAGCCCCCGACTAGCGGGATCCGATACGCAGTATTTT.

This chain links TRBV2 with TRBJ2-5, with unresolved D. The CDR3 has 14 amino acids. Trimming took off 6 bases at V and 5 bases at J, with 16 bases between the two ends. Germline CDR1 is SNHLY and CDR2 is FYNNEI. CDR3 amino acids: CASSSSDAAETQYF. The DNA of the CDR3 is TGTGCCAGCAGCTCCTCGGACGCCGCGGAGACCCAGTACTTC.

In its sample, this clonotype was seen many times. The chain recombines TRBV3-1 with TRBJ2-5, with D unresolved. Trimming took off 0 bases at V and 5 bases at J, with 13 bases between the two ends. This CDR3 comprises 15 residues. The germline V gene has CDR1 LGHDT and CDR2 YNNKEL (reference sequence). CDR3 DNA sequence: TGTGCCAGCAGCCAAGATACCCCAGTGGAGGAGACCCAGTACTTC. It encodes CASSQDTPVEETQYF.

This clonotype appeared many times. V gene TRBV28 combines with J gene TRBJ1-1, with D maybe TRBD1 (5 bases). CDR3 length: 15 residues. The germline V gene has CDR1 MDHEN and CDR2 SYDVKM. Between the trimmed V and J ends, which lost 8 bases and 0 bases, there was a span of 16 bases. CDR3 nucleotide sequence: TGTGCCAGCCGGACACCAGGGACGGTGAACACTGAAGCTTTCTTT. Its protein is CASRTPGTVNTEAFF.

This clonotype was detected a few times. The DNA for the CDR3 is TGTGCCAGCACCCCCCGCCGTGCCCACAACACTGAAGCTTTCTTT. Translating it yields CASTPRRAHNTEAFF. This sequence joins TRBV28 and TRBJ1-1, with no clear D. Germline V CDR1 and CDR2: MDHEN, SYDVKM. This CDR3 contains 15 residues. Trimming left V 7 bases short and J 2 bases short, with 17 bases between.

This CDR3 is CASSLVLAGLQETQYF. The CDR3 DNA sequence: TGCGCCAGCAGCTTGGTTCTGGCGGGGCTGCAAGAGACCCAGTACTTC. The V call is TRBV5-1, the J call TRBJ2-5; a possible D gene is TRBD2 (6 bases). The germline V and J ends were trimmed by 0 bases and 2 bases, with 14 bases remaining between them. Germline V gives CDR1 SGHRS, CDR2 YFSETQ. The CDR3 covers 16 residues.